These 21 T cell receptor beta chains were sequenced from one sample in a study of cytomegalovirus exposure and HLA in healthy donors. PCR employed 60 Vbeta and 13 Jbeta primers. Libraries were prepared by immunoSEQ multiplex PCR; TCRdb keeps only in-frame clonotypes and omits some of them. This table holds about 200,000 clones, 65% to 90% found once. Sequencing was performed on PBMCs. Every receptor here comes from a girl under 18 in good health and CMV-seronegative.

The chain couples TRBV5-1 to TRBJ2-7; 7 nucleotides agree with TRBD1. Germline CDR1 SGHRS, CDR2 YFSETQ. The CDR3 is 15 amino acids. V shed 0 bases, J shed 0 bases, and the junction held 3 bases outside the gene matches. CDR3 DNA sequence: TGCGCCAGCAGCTTGGGGGACAGTTACTCCTACGAGCAGTACTTC. Translated: CASSLGDSYSYEQYF.

This rearrangement joins TRBV4-2 to TRBJ1-5; TRBD1 agrees at 7 bases. This CDR3 region has 14 residues. CDR1 is LGHNA and CDR2 is YNFKEQ in the germline V gene. Germline trimming cut 5 bases from V and 5 bases from J; bases unmatched to any gene: 6. The CDR3 protein is CASSSQGFDQPQHF. DNA of the CDR3: TGTGCCAGCAGCTCACAGGGGTTCGATCAGCCCCAGCATTTT.

This clone was recorded a few times. This chain connects TRBV19 to TRBJ1-5, with 9 bases fitting TRBD1. The CDR3 has 15 amino acids. Trimming removed 5 bases from V and 3 bases from J; junction bases left unmatched: 5. Germline V gene data show CDR1 as LNHDA and CDR2 as SQIVND (reference sequence). The CDR3 coding sequence is TGTGCCAGTAGTGCGAGGACAGGGGCCAATCAGCCCCAGCATTTT. Translated: CASSARTGANQPQHF.

This clone has only a few counts. The chain recombines TRBV28 with TRBJ1-2; no clear D. In germline, CDR1 is MDHEN, CDR2 SYDVKM. This CDR3 comprises 15 residues. V shed 4 bases and J shed 8 bases, with 20 bases lying between them. This CDR3 reads CASSSPKVGVRGYTF. The CDR3 bases are TGTGCCAGCAGTTCTCCGAAGGTCGGGGTACGGGGCTACACCTTC.

The chain recombines TRBV5-8 with TRBJ2-7; no reliable D call. CDR3 size: 12 residues. The V and J ends lost 0 bases and 3 bases respectively, with 4 bases between them. Looked up from germline, CDR1 is SGHTS and CDR2 is YDEGEE. CDR3 residues: CASSLAHYEQYF. The CDR3 bases are TGTGCCAGCAGCTTGGCACACTACGAGCAGTACTTC.

V and J are TRBV28 and TRBJ2-3, with D tentatively TRBD2 (6 bases). CDR1 and CDR2 from the germline V gene are MDHEN and SYDVKM. V was cut by 5 bases and J by 1 base, with 13 bases left in between. The CDR3 consists of 15 residues. The CDR3 nucleotides are TGTGCCAGCAGTAAAGCGGGCGCGGGCACAGATACGCAGTATTTT. It encodes CASSKAGAGTDTQYF.

The chain couples TRBV4-3 to TRBJ2-3, with 10 bases identical to TRBD2. The junction had 8 bases not matched to a gene; V was cut back by 1 base and J by 4 bases. From germline, CDR1 is LGHNA and CDR2 YSLEER. CDR3 length equals 17 residues. The CDR3: CASSQGVAGGSADTQYF. The DNA for the CDR3 is TGCGCCAGCAGCCAAGGCGTAGCGGGGGGCTCGGCAGATACGCAGTATTTT.

The V and J genes are TRBV6-6 and TRBJ2-5; 7 bases are a match to TRBD1. Germline loops: CDR1 MNHNY, CDR2 SVGAGI (reference sequence). The CDR3 consists of 14 residues. With 6 bases clipped from V and 3 bases from J, the junction kept 7 bases outside the gene matches. CDR3 region: CASSPGTVKETQYF. The CDR3 DNA reads TGTGCCAGCAGCCCCGGGACAGTCAAAGAGACCCAGTACTTC.

This chain uses TRBV27 with TRBJ2-3; 8 nucleotides agree with TRBD1. CDR1 MNHEY and CDR2 SMNVEV come from the germline V gene (reference sequence). The CDR3 is 14 amino acids. V lost 10 bases, J lost 5 bases, and 11 bases stayed unmatched. The CDR3 bases are TGTGCCACCTCCCGGGCAGGGGGCGGAGATACGCAGTATTTT. This translates into CATSRAGGGDTQYF.

This clone was detected only once. The chain uses TRBV7-9 and TRBJ2-3; no definite D call. Germline CDR1 and CDR2: SEHNR and FQNEAQ (reference sequence). The CDR3 is made up of 14 amino acids. Trimming left V 4 bases short and J 0 bases short, with 8 bases between. CDR3 sequence (DNA): TGTGCCAGCAGCTACTCGACTAGCACAGATACGCAGTATTTT. As protein: CASSYSTSTDTQYF.

The rearrangement links TRBV6-5 to TRBJ2-5; tentative D call: TRBD1 (5 bases). Germline values: CDR1 MNHEY, CDR2 SVGAGI. The CDR3 sequence is 14 residues long. Trimming took off 5 bases at V and 1 base at J, with 11 bases between the two ends. CDR3 region: CASSAGILQETQYF. DNA for the CDR3: TGTGCCAGCAGTGCAGGGATTCTCCAAGAGACCCAGTACTTC.

The chain joins TRBV7-2 to TRBJ1-4, with D possibly matching TRBD1 (6 bases). The V end was cut by 0 bases, the J end by 5 bases, with 10 bases between. This CDR3 has 15 amino acids. The V gene's germline CDR1 is SGHTA and CDR2 FQGNSA. The CDR3 spells CASSLAQGRNEKLFF. CDR3 bases: TGTGCCAGCAGCTTAGCACAGGGTAGGAATGAAAAACTGTTTTTT.

The rearrangement joins TRBV5-1 to TRBJ1-1; TRBD1 matches at 8 bases. V dropped 4 bases and J dropped 5; count of bases not matched to a gene: 13. This CDR3 is 16 amino acids long. CDR1 and CDR2 (germline): SGHRS, YFSETQ. The CDR3 here is CASSPGQVRHLTEAFF. The CDR3, as DNA: TGCGCCAGCAGCCCGGGACAGGTTAGGCATCTGACTGAAGCTTTCTTT.

In its sample, this clone was seen once. This chain uses TRBV21-1 with TRBJ2-7; the table's D call, TRBD2, was not checked against the DNA. TRBV21-1 is a pseudogene. The CDR3 runs to 13 residues. CDR3: CASRILSSYEQYF. CDR3 sequence (DNA): TGTGCCAGCAGGATACTGAGCTCCTACGAGCAGTACTTC.

This clone has just one count. The V and J genes are TRBV2 and TRBJ1-4; D is uncertain. There are 14 residues in the CDR3. Germline-derived CDR1 and CDR2 are SNHLY and FYNNEI. Trimming shortened V by 7 bases and J by 7 bases, and 16 bases separated the two germline ends. CDR3 in amino acids: CASMVERAGEKLFF. DNA of the CDR3: TGTGCCAGCATGGTCGAAAGGGCGGGTGAAAAACTGTTTTTT.

The CDR3 sequence is CASSFGGEGVGETQYF. In DNA form, the CDR3 reads TGTGCCAGCAGTTTTGGTGGTGAGGGAGTGGGAGAGACCCAGTACTTC. The rearrangement uses TRBV28 and TRBJ2-5; D may be TRBD2 (5 bases). The CDR3 is 16 residues long. Trimming left V 3 bases short and J 4 bases short, with 18 bases between. Germline CDR1 is MDHEN and CDR2 is SYDVKM.

V and J are TRBV5-1 and TRBJ1-3; D not certain. Germline CDR1 is SGHRS and CDR2 is YFSETQ. This CDR3 has 15 amino acids. The V and J ends lost 0 bases and 0 bases respectively, with 7 bases between them. The CDR3, as DNA: TGCGCCAGCAGCTTGGTTTCAGACTCTGGAAACACCATATATTTT. Its protein product is CASSLVSDSGNTIYF.

The chain recombines TRBV9 with TRBJ1-2; 11 bases are shared with TRBD1. CDR3 length equals 16 residues. V was clipped by 0 bases and J by 4 bases; unmatched bases: 5. Per the germline V gene, CDR1 is SGDLS and CDR2 is YYNGEE. CDR3 in DNA: TGTGCCAGCAGCGTAGCCCGGGGGACAGGGGGCTATGGCTACACCTTC. Its translation: CASSVARGTGGYGYTF.

The chain joins TRBV5-4 to TRBJ2-5, with 8 bases lining up with TRBD2. The germline V gene encodes CDR1 SGHNT and CDR2 YYREEE (reference sequence). Unmatched junction bases numbered 13, after V lost 2 bases and J lost 4 bases. The CDR3 loop spans 17 amino acids. The CDR3 coding sequence is TGTGCCAGCAGCTTCCGGTCGGCGGGAGGAGTTGTAGAGACCCAGTACTTC. Its translation is CASSFRSAGGVVETQYF.

The J gene is TRBJ2-5, the V gene TRBV5-5; 7 nucleotides match TRBD2. There are 12 residues in the CDR3. The V and J ends lost 3 bases and 4 bases, in that order; junction bases with no gene match: 0. Germline CDR1 reads SGHKS; CDR2 reads YYEKEE (reference sequence). The CDR3 protein is CASSWGGETQYF. The CDR3 nucleotides read TGTGCCAGCAGCTGGGGGGGAGAGACCCAGTACTTC.

The genes are TRBV9 and TRBJ1-1, with no clear D. Looked up from germline, CDR1 is SGDLS and CDR2 is YYNGEE. V lost 0 bases and J lost 1, with 13 bases in between. The CDR3 covers 16 residues. The CDR3 nucleotides are TGTGCCAGCAGCGTAGGATCCAGGCCTGGGAACACTGAAGCTTTCTTT. Its protein is CASSVGSRPGNTEAFF.